This T cell receptor (beta chain) was retrieved from a study of blood T cell repertoires in COVID-19. Study as a whole: The samples span acute and convalescent COVID-19 from the United States, Italy and Spain. From T cells, B-cell-depleted T cells, or PBMCs came the material, which was cDNA or gDNA.

The CDR3 is made up of 17 amino acids. The germline gives CDR1 LNHDA, CDR2 SQIVND (reference sequence). With V trimmed by 4 bases and J by 5 bases, 11 bases remained unmatched. Per the original methods: Amplification from reference gene primers served as the basis for estimated nucleated cell counts. Assay used: immunoSEQ multiplex PCR; TCRdb lists only in-frame clones, some missing. The DNA was the basis for D and trimming; V, J and clone size are from that table. The table shows 68,000 or so clones, with around 80% occurring only once. The gene calls are TRBV19 and TRBJ2-3; 11 bases line up with TRBD2. The material sequenced was peripheral blood. The clonotype was recovered from a human donor in a cohort sampled during active COVID-19. CDR3 bases: TGTGCCAGTAGTACCAGGGGGACTAGCGGCCCGCGAGATACGCAGTATTTT. This gives the protein CASSTRGTSGPRDTQYF.